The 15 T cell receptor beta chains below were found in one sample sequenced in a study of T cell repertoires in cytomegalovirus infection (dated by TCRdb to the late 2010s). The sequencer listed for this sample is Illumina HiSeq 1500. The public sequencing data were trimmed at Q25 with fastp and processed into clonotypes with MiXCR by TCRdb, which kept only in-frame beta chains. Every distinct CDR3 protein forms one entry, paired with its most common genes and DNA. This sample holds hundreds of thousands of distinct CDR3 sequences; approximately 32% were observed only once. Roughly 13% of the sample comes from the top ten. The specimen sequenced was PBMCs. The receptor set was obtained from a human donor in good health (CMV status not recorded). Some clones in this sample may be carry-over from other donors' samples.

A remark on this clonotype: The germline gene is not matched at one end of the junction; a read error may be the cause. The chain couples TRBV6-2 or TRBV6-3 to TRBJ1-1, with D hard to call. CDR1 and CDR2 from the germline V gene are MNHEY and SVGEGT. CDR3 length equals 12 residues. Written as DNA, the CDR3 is TGTGCCCGCAGTGCGGAAAACACTGAAGCTTTCTTT. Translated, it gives CARSAENTEAFF.

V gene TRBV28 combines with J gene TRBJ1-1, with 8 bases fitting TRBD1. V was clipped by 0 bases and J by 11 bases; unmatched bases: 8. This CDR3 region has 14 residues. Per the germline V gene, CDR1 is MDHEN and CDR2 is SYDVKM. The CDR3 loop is CASSLWTGESRAFF. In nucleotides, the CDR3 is TGTGCCAGCAGTTTATGGACAGGGGAGTCTAGGGCTTTCTTT.

The CDR3 sequence: CASSFFSVTAYGYTF. CDR3 sequence (DNA): TGTGCCAGCAGCTTCTTTTCCGTGACGGCCTATGGCTACACCTTC. The chain employs TRBV5-6 and TRBJ1-2; D not certain. The V gene lost 2 bases and the J gene lost 4 bases, with 15 bases spanning the gap. CDR3 length: 15 amino acids. Germline V gene sequence: CDR1 SGHDT, CDR2 YYEEEE.

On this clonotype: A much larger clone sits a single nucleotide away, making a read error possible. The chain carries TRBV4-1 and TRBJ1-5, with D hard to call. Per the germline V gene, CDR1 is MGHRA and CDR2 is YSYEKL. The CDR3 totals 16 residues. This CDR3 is CASSQDRSREYQPQQF. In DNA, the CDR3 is TGCGCCAGCAGCCAAGATCGAAGTAGGGAATATCAGCCCCAGCAATTT.

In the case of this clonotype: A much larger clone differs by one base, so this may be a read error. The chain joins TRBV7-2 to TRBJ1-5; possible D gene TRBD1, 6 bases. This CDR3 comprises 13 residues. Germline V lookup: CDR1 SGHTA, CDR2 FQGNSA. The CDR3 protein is CASSSRGNQPKHF. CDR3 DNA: TGTGCCAGCAGCTCCAGGGGCAATCAGCCCAAGCATTTT.

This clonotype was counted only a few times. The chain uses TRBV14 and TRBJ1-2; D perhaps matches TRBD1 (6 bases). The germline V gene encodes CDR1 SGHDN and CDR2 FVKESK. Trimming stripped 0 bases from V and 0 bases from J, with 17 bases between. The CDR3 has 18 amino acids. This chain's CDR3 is CASSQDPTGRYSNYGYTF. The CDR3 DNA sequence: TGTGCCAGCAGCCAAGATCCCACAGGGCGTTACTCTAACTATGGCTACACCTTC.

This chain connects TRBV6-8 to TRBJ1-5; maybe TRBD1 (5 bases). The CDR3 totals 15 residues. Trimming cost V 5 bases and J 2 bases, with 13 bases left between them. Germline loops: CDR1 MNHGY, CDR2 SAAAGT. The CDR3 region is CASSTRGGGNQPQHF. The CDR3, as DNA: TGTGCCAGCAGTACGAGGGGAGGAGGCAATCAGCCCCAGCATTTT.

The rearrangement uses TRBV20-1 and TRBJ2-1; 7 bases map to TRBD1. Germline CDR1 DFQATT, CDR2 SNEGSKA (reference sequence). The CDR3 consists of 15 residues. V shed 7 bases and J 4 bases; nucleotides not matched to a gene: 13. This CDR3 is CSVKDPGQIYNEQFF. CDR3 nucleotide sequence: TGCAGTGTAAAAGACCCGGGACAGATTTACAATGAGCAGTTCTTC.

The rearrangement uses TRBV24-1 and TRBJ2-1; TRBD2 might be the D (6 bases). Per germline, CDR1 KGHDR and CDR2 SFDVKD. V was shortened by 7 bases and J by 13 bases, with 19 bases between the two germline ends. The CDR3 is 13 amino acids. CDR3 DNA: TGTGCCACCAGCCGATCTAGGGAGGTTGGCCAGTTCTTC. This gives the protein CATSRSREVGQFF.

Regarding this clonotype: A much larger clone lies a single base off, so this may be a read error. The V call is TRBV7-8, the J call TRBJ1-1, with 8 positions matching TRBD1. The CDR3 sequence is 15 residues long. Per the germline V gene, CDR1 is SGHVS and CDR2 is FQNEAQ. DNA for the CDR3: TGTGCCAGCAGCTCCCTGAGATCACAGGGGGAGGAAGATTTCTTT. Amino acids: CASSSLRSQGEEDFF.

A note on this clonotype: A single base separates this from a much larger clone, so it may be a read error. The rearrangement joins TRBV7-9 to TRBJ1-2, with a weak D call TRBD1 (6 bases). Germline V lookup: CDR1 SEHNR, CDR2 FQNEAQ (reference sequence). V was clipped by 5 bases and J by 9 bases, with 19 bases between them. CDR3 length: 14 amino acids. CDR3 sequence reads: CASSPGQYDGCYTF. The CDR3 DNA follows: TGTGCCAGCAGCCCCGGACAGTACGACGGGTGCTACACCTTC. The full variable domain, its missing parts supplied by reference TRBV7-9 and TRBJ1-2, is DTGVSQNPRHKITKRGQNVTFRCDPISEHNRLYWYRQTLGQGPEFLTYFQNEAQLEKSRLLSDRFSAERPKGSFSTLEIQRTEQGDSAMYLCASSPGQYDGCYTFGSGTRLTVV.

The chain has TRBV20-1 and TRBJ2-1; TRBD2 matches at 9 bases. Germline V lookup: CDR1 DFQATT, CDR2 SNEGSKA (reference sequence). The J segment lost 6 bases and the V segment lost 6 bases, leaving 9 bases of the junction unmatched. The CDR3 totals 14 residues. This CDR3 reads CSAPPGLATNEQFF. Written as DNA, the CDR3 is TGCAGTGCCCCACCGGGACTAGCCACCAATGAGCAGTTCTTC.

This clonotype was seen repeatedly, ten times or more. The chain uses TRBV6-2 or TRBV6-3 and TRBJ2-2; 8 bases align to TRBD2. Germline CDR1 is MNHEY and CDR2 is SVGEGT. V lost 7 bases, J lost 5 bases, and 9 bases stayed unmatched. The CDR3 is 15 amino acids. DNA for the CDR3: TGTGCCAGCATTAAGGGGACTAGGAGGACCGGGGAGCTGTTTTTT. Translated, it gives CASIKGTRRTGELFF.

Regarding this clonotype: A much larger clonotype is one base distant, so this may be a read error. The CDR3 DNA follows: TGTACCAGCAGCTTAGGGGGGGGTGGGTCCTACGAGCAGTACTTC. As protein: CTSSLGGGGSYEQYF. The chain combines TRBV7-2 with TRBJ2-7, with TRBD2 matching 7 bases. Germline CDR1 is SGHTA and CDR2 is FQGNSA. Unmatched junction bases numbered 4, after V lost 1 base and J lost 1 base. The CDR3 runs 15 residues.

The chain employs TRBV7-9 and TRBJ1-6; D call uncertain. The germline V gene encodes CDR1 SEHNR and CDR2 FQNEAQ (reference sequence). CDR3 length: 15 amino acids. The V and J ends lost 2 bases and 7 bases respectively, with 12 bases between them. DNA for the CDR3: TGTGCCAGCAGCTTATTGGGCAGTGACAATTCACCCCTCCACTTT. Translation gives CASSLLGSDNSPLHF.